One sample yielded the 8 T cell receptor beta chains listed below, sequenced in a study of blood T cell repertoires in COVID-19. Some clones are missing from TCRdb's copy, which holds only in-frame ones; the method was immunoSEQ multiplex PCR. The sample has around 88,000 clones, 80% seen once. Sequenced: peripheral blood. The receptors were gathered from a man over 45 who had recovered from COVID-19.

V is TRBV5-6 and J is TRBJ1-1; 7 bases line up with TRBD1. The germline CDR1 and CDR2 sequences are SGHDT and YYEEEE. V lost 0 bases, J lost 7 bases, and 6 bases stayed unmatched. There are 14 residues in the CDR3. Here the CDR3 reads CASSLVRGQGEAFF. The CDR3 DNA sequence: TGTGCCAGCAGCTTGGTTAGGGGGCAGGGTGAAGCTTTCTTT.

V is TRBV5-1 and J is TRBJ2-2; a possible D gene is TRBD1 (6 bases). The V end was cut by 4 bases, the J end by 2 bases, with 12 bases between. From germline, CDR1 is SGHRS and CDR2 YFSETQ. CDR3 length: 15 residues. The CDR3 region is CASSPKGGNTGELFF. CDR3 in DNA: TGCGCCAGCAGCCCGAAAGGGGGAAACACCGGGGAGCTGTTTTTT.

The CDR3, as DNA: TGCGCCAGCAGCTTGGGGGAGGGTGCCAAAAACTATGGCTACACCTTC. Encoded protein: CASSLGEGAKNYGYTF. The chain joins TRBV5-1 to TRBJ1-2; D is ambiguous. This CDR3 contains 16 residues. Per germline, CDR1 SGHRS and CDR2 YFSETQ. The germline V and J ends were trimmed by 0 bases and 2 bases, with 14 bases remaining between them.

The V call is TRBV2, the J call TRBJ1-5; perhaps TRBD1 as D (5 bases). The CDR3 is 14 residues long. The ends were cut back, 6 bases at V and 0 bases at J, with 9 bases in the middle. Germline loops: CDR1 SNHLY, CDR2 FYNNEI. The CDR3 loop reads CASRETDSNQPQHF. CDR3 sequence (DNA): TGTGCCAGCAGGGAGACAGATAGCAATCAGCCCCAGCATTTT.

V usage is TRBV29-1 and J usage is TRBJ2-6, with D tentatively TRBD1 (5 bases). The CDR3 contains 14 residues. Germline-derived CDR1 and CDR2 are SQVTM and ANQGSEA. Trimming shortened V by 2 bases and J by 0 bases, and 5 bases separated the two germline ends. CDR3 nucleotide sequence: TGCAGCGTTGAAAGGGGCTCTGGGGCCAACGTCCTGACTTTC. It codes for CSVERGSGANVLTF.

The chain is built from TRBV7-2 and TRBJ2-2, with a weak D call TRBD2 (6 bases). The germline V gene encodes CDR1 SGHTA and CDR2 FQGNSA. V lost 5 bases and J 0 bases, leaving 16 bases between the germline ends. The CDR3 runs 17 residues. CDR3 protein: CASSLTGTYANTGELFF. As DNA, the CDR3 is TGTGCCAGCAGCCTCACCGGGACTTACGCGAACACCGGGGAGCTGTTTTTT.

Only a few counts were recorded for this clone. The rearrangement joins TRBV7-3 to TRBJ1-2; tentative D call: TRBD1 (5 bases). CDR3 length equals 13 residues. Germline V CDR1 and CDR2: SGHTA, FQGTGA. The V gene lost 5 bases and the J gene lost 3 bases, with 10 bases spanning the gap. The CDR3 loop reads CASSPSRDYGYTF. The CDR3 DNA sequence: TGTGCCAGCAGCCCCAGCAGGGACTATGGCTACACCTTC.

This sequence joins TRBV21-1 and TRBJ1-1. TRBV21-1 counts as a pseudogene. The length of the CDR3 is 14 residues. CDR3: CASSKPGRDAEAFF. The DNA for the CDR3 is TGTGCCAGCAGCAAACCGGGGAGGGACGCTGAAGCTTTCTTT.